These T cell receptor beta chains were read from a single sample in a study of cytomegalovirus exposure and HLA in healthy donors. Clones were read by immunoSEQ multiplex PCR, and TCRdb kept only the in-frame ones, dropping some. The sample includes about 130,000 clones, around 69% seen only once; the top ten take about 2.6%. The sequenced sample was PBMCs. The receptors shown here come from a human donor in good health. The CDR3 runs from the conserved cysteine through the conserved F or W. Each record gives: clone size, V gene, J gene, D gene, CDR3 protein, CDR3 DNA. D genes are given only for firm matches. Where a row states a size, it is once, few, many or the class of an expanded clone; other rows omit it.

clone_size: .
v_call: TRBV5-1
j_call: TRBJ2-5
d_call: TRBD2
cdr3_aa: CASSLAGGGTQETQYF
cdr3_nt: TGCGCCAGCAGCTTGGCTGGCGGGGGGACCCAAGAGACCCAGTACTTC

clone_size: .
v_call: TRBV29-1
j_call: TRBJ1-1
d_call: TRBD1
cdr3_aa: CSVDRAPNTEAFF
cdr3_nt: TGCAGCGTAGACAGGGCCCCGAACACTGAAGCTTTCTTT

clone_size: few
v_call: TRBV6-1
j_call: TRBJ2-7
d_call: TRBD1
cdr3_aa: CASLDRDYEQYF
cdr3_nt: TGTGCCAGCTTGGACAGGGACTACGAGCAGTACTTC

clone_size: few
v_call: TRBV5-6
j_call: TRBJ1-2
d_call: .
cdr3_aa: CASSLERYQARYGYTF
cdr3_nt: TGTGCCAGCAGCTTAGAACGCTACCAGGCCCGATATGGCTACACCTTC

clone_size: .
v_call: TRBV5-6
j_call: TRBJ2-4
d_call: TRBD2
cdr3_aa: CASSWTSGGENIQYF
cdr3_nt: TGTGCCAGCAGCTGGACTAGCGGGGGGGAAAACATTCAGTACTTC

clone_size: .
v_call: TRBV2
j_call: TRBJ2-3
d_call: .
cdr3_aa: CASSTPVGVTDTQYF
cdr3_nt: TGTGCCAGCAGTACGCCAGTAGGGGTCACAGATACGCAGTATTTT

clone_size: .
v_call: TRBV5-4
j_call: TRBJ2-7
d_call: TRBD1
cdr3_aa: CASSLNRGYEQYF
cdr3_nt: TGTGCCAGCAGCTTGAACAGGGGCTACGAGCAGTACTTC

clone_size: .
v_call: TRBV5-5
j_call: TRBJ1-2
d_call: .
cdr3_aa: CASSSSPQGYGYTF
cdr3_nt: TGTGCCAGCAGCTCAAGCCCCCAGGGTTATGGCTACACCTTC

clone_size: .
v_call: TRBV10-1
j_call: TRBJ2-3
d_call: TRBD2
cdr3_aa: CASSETPGLDCTDTQYF
cdr3_nt: TGCGCCAGCAGTGAGACGCCGGGACTAGACTGCACAGATACGCAGTATTTT

clone_size: .
v_call: TRBV6-5
j_call: TRBJ2-6
d_call: TRBD1
cdr3_aa: CASSVQGGANVLTF
cdr3_nt: TGTGCCAGCAGTGTACAGGGGGGGGCCAACGTCCTGACTTTC

clone_size: .
v_call: TRBV30
j_call: TRBJ2-7
d_call: TRBD2
cdr3_aa: CAWSPTGLAGFYEQYF
cdr3_nt: TGTGCCTGGAGCCCAACGGGACTAGCGGGATTCTACGAGCAGTACTTC

clone_size: .
v_call: TRBV7-2
j_call: TRBJ1-6
d_call: .
cdr3_aa: CASSARAAGSPLHF
cdr3_nt: TGTGCCAGCAGCGCGCGGGCGGCGGGTTCACCCCTCCACTTT

clone_size: .
v_call: TRBV7-9
j_call: TRBJ2-5
d_call: .
cdr3_aa: CASSFRGLLLWEETQYF
cdr3_nt: TGTGCCAGCAGCTTCAGGGGCCTCCTACTTTGGGAAGAGACCCAGTACTTC

clone_size: few
v_call: TRBV5-4
j_call: TRBJ1-2
d_call: .
cdr3_aa: CAYRGYGYTF
cdr3_nt: TGTGCCTATCGGGGATATGGCTACACCTTC

clone_size: .
v_call: TRBV7-9
j_call: TRBJ2-7
d_call: TRBD1
cdr3_aa: CASSFLGQGEQYF
cdr3_nt: TGTGCCAGCAGCTTCCTCGGACAGGGCGAGCAGTACTTC

clone_size: .
v_call: TRBV10-3
j_call: TRBJ1-3
d_call: TRBD1
cdr3_aa: CATRTGTSGNTIYF
cdr3_nt: TGTGCCACCAGGACAGGGACCTCTGGAAACACCATATATTTT

clone_size: .
v_call: TRBV5-1
j_call: TRBJ2-7
d_call: TRBD1
cdr3_aa: CASSLGDPDRAVVFPYEQYF
cdr3_nt: TGCGCCAGCAGCTTGGGGGACCCGGACAGGGCCGTAGTATTCCCCTACGAGCAGTACTTC

clone_size: .
v_call: TRBV18
j_call: TRBJ2-7
d_call: .
cdr3_aa: CASSPLQDEQYF
cdr3_nt: TGTGCCAGCTCACCACTCCAGGACGAGCAGTACTTC

clone_size: .
v_call: TRBV30
j_call: TRBJ1-1
d_call: .
cdr3_aa: CAWSVRGARTEAFF
cdr3_nt: TGTGCCTGGAGTGTACGGGGGGCGCGGACTGAAGCTTTCTTT

clone_size: .
v_call: TRBV19
j_call: TRBJ2-5
d_call: .
cdr3_aa: CASSISQSHRSGETQYF
cdr3_nt: TGTGCCAGTAGTATCTCCCAATCCCACAGGTCCGGGGAGACCCAGTACTTC

clone_size: .
v_call: TRBV2
j_call: TRBJ1-2
d_call: .
cdr3_aa: CASSGGPSSITF
cdr3_nt: TGTGCCAGCAGTGGCGGCCCCTCCTCCATCACCTTC

clone_size: few
v_call: TRBV11-2
j_call: TRBJ2-5
d_call: TRBD2
cdr3_aa: CASSLGTSGRRDETQYF
cdr3_nt: TGTGCCAGCAGCTTAGGGACTAGCGGGAGAAGAGACGAGACCCAGTACTTC

clone_size: .
v_call: TRBV6-6
j_call: TRBJ2-1
d_call: .
cdr3_aa: CASSYSTILNEQFF
cdr3_nt: TGTGCCAGCAGTTACTCGACTATATTAAATGAGCAGTTCTTC

clone_size: .
v_call: TRBV30
j_call: TRBJ1-5
d_call: .
cdr3_aa: CAWSVGSSSNQPQHF
cdr3_nt: TGTGCCTGGAGTGTGGGGAGTTCTAGCAATCAGCCCCAGCATTTT

clone_size: .
v_call: TRBV28
j_call: TRBJ2-7
d_call: TRBD1
cdr3_aa: CASSLLLLTGTEQYF
cdr3_nt: TGTGCCAGCAGTTTATTATTGTTGACAGGGACCGAGCAGTACTTC

clone_size: once
v_call: TRBV7-2
j_call: TRBJ2-7
d_call: .
cdr3_aa: CASSRRTFESSYEQYF
cdr3_nt: TGTGCCAGCAGCCGCCGGACTTTCGAGTCCTCCTACGAGCAGTACTTC

clone_size: .
v_call: TRBV6-1
j_call: TRBJ2-5
d_call: .
cdr3_aa: CASSEGSVWYQETQYF
cdr3_nt: TGTGCCAGCAGTGAAGGCAGCGTTTGGTACCAAGAGACCCAGTACTTC

clone_size: .
v_call: TRBV7-6
j_call: TRBJ2-7
d_call: .
cdr3_aa: CASSLASSYEQYF
cdr3_nt: TGTGCCAGCAGCTTAGCGAGCTCCTACGAGCAGTACTTC

clone_size: few
v_call: TRBV28
j_call: TRBJ2-4
d_call: .
cdr3_aa: CASSFTPLSQNIQYF
cdr3_nt: TGTGCCAGCAGTTTTACCCCCCTTTCACAGAACATTCAGTACTTC

clone_size: once
v_call: TRBV10-3
j_call: TRBJ1-2
d_call: .
cdr3_aa: CAISERQAYGYTF
cdr3_nt: TGTGCCATCAGTGAGCGACAGGCCTATGGCTACACCTTC

clone_size: .
v_call: TRBV5-4
j_call: TRBJ1-4
d_call: TRBD1
cdr3_aa: CASSLGGQGTNEKLFF
cdr3_nt: TGTGCCAGCAGCTTGGGGGGACAGGGCACTAATGAAAAACTGTTTTTT

clone_size: .
v_call: TRBV6-5
j_call: TRBJ1-5
d_call: .
cdr3_aa: CASRGGAANQPQHF
cdr3_nt: TGTGCCAGCAGAGGGGGGGCAGCGAATCAGCCCCAGCATTTT

clone_size: .
v_call: TRBV7-2
j_call: TRBJ2-3
d_call: .
cdr3_aa: CASSFQRLDTQYF
cdr3_nt: TGTGCCAGCAGCTTCCAGCGTCTGGATACGCAGTATTTT

clone_size: once
v_call: TRBV19
j_call: TRBJ2-5
d_call: TRBD2
cdr3_aa: CASSDLSGGETQYF
cdr3_nt: TGTGCCAGTAGCGACCTTTCGGGAGGGGAGACCCAGTACTTC

clone_size: .
v_call: TRBV2
j_call: TRBJ2-4
d_call: TRBD2
cdr3_aa: CASRRTSGGGGNIQYF
cdr3_nt: TGTGCCAGCAGACGGACTAGCGGAGGAGGTGGAAACATTCAGTACTTC

clone_size: few
v_call: TRBV7-2
j_call: TRBJ2-7
d_call: TRBD2
cdr3_aa: CASRPGTSGRVSHEQYF
cdr3_nt: TGTGCCAGCAGACCGGGGACTAGCGGGAGAGTATCCCACGAGCAGTACTTC

clone_size: few
v_call: TRBV5-5
j_call: TRBJ1-1
d_call: TRBD1
cdr3_aa: CASSLAGGSTEAFF
cdr3_nt: TGTGCCAGCAGCTTGGCAGGGGGCAGCACTGAAGCTTTCTTT

clone_size: .
v_call: TRBV5-4
j_call: TRBJ1-2
d_call: TRBD1
cdr3_aa: CASSFKQGANGYTF
cdr3_nt: TGTGCCAGCAGCTTTAAACAGGGGGCTAATGGCTACACCTTC

clone_size: .
v_call: TRBV30
j_call: TRBJ1-5
d_call: .
cdr3_aa: CAWSGGGGQPQHF
cdr3_nt: TGTGCCTGGAGTGGGGGGGGAGGTCAGCCCCAGCATTTT

clone_size: once
v_call: TRBV7-2
j_call: TRBJ2-7
d_call: TRBD2
cdr3_aa: CASSLRGGGSSYEQYF
cdr3_nt: TGTGCCAGCAGCTTAAGGGGTGGCGGGAGCTCCTACGAGCAGTACTTC

clone_size: .
v_call: TRBV10-3
j_call: TRBJ2-7
d_call: .
cdr3_aa: CAISEALHAGQYF
cdr3_nt: TGTGCCATCAGTGAGGCCCTCCATGCGGGGCAGTACTTC